This T cell receptor (beta chain) was captured in a study of blood T cell repertoires in COVID-19. This clone turned up a few times. Germline CDR1 reads SGHDT; CDR2 reads YYEEEE. This CDR3 spans 15 amino acids. V dropped 3 bases and J dropped 4; count of bases not matched to a gene: 9. Sequencing used immunoSEQ multiplex PCR; TCRdb keeps in-frame clones, though not all of them. Counted here are 200,000 to 250,000 clones, 80% occurring once; the ten biggest clones make up roughly 12%. The receptor was derived from a human donor in a cohort sampled during active COVID-19. J is TRBJ2-5 and V is TRBV5-6, with 7 bases aligning to TRBD1. Source material: peripheral blood. For the CDR3, the DNA is TGTGCCAGCAGCTCCTATGACAGGGTTGTAGAGACCCAGTACTTC. Protein sequence: CASSSYDRVVETQYF.